This T cell receptor beta chain stems from a study of cytomegalovirus exposure and HLA in healthy donors. Study-wide points: In a later analysis, productive TCRs from donors in an Asian-associated ancestry cluster reportedly carried fewer N-insertions than the cohort mean. CMV antigen specificity of a few CMV-associated chains was confirmed in vitro.

Concerning this clone: Its antigen is not known.

Both 60 Vbeta primers and 13 Jbeta primers went into the PCR. Clones were sequenced by immunoSEQ multiplex PCR, and TCRdb holds only the in-frame ones, with some missing. The sample lists approximately 120,000 clones, about 71% seen once, with more than 2.5% in the top ten. Per the germline V gene, CDR1 is SEHNR and CDR2 is FQNEAQ (reference sequence). This CDR3 comprises 16 residues. V shed 5 bases and J 1 base; nucleotides not matched to a gene: 8. The TCR originated in a woman between 50 and 59 years old in good health and CMV-seronegative. Sequenced input: PBMCs. V and J are TRBV7-9 and TRBJ2-3, with 8 bases matching TRBD2. The CDR3 sequence is CASSPPWREGTDTQYF. CDR3 DNA sequence: TGTGCCAGCAGCCCCCCCTGGCGGGAGGGCACAGATACGCAGTATTTT.